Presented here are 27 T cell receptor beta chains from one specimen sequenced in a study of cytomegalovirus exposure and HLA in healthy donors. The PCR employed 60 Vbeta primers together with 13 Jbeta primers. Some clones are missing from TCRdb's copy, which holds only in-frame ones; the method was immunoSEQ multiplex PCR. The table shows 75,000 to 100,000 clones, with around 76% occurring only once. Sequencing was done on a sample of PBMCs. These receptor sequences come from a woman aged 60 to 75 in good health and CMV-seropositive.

Written as DNA, the CDR3 is TGCGCCAGCAGCCCGGGGGACCAACGCTCCGGGGAGCTGTTTTTT. Translation: CASSPGDQRSGELFF. The chain links TRBV5-1 to TRBJ2-2, with D tentatively TRBD2 (6 bases). There are 15 residues in the CDR3. The V gene lost 4 bases and the J gene lost 6 bases, with 16 bases spanning the gap. The germline V gene encodes CDR1 SGHRS and CDR2 YFSETQ.

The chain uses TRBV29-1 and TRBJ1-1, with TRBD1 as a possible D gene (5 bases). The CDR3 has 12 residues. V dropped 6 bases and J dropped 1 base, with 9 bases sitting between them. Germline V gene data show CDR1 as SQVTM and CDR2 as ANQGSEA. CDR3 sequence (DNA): TGCAGCGTGGGGGGTTCGAACACTGAAGCTTTCTTT. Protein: CSVGGSNTEAFF.

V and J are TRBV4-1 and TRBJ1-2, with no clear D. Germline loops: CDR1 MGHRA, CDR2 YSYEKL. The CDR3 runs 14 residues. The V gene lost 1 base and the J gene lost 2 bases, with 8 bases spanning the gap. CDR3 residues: CASSQVGGNYGYTF. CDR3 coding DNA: TGCGCCAGCAGCCAAGTCGGCGGAAACTATGGCTACACCTTC.

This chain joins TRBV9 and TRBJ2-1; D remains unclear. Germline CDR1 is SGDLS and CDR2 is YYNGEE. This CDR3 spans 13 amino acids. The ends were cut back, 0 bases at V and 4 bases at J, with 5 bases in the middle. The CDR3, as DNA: TGTGCCAGCAGCGTAGATACTTACAATGAGCAGTTCTTC. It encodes CASSVDTYNEQFF.

The CDR3 region has the DNA TGTGCCAGTAGTGACGCGGGGGTGCGAGGGGGCAATCAGCCCCAGCATTTT. It specifies CASSDAGVRGGNQPQHF. The chain joins TRBV19 to TRBJ1-5; D perhaps matches TRBD1 (5 bases). V was trimmed by 5 bases and J by 2 bases, leaving 19 bases between them. CDR3 length equals 17 residues. Looked up from germline, CDR1 is LNHDA and CDR2 is SQIVND (reference sequence).

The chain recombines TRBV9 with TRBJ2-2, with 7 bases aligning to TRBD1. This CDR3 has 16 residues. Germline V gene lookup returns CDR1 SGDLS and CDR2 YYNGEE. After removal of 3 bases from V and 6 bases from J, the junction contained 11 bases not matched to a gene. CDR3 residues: CASSGNRGRKAGELFF. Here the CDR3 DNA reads TGTGCCAGCAGCGGGAACAGGGGAAGAAAGGCCGGGGAGCTGTTTTTT.

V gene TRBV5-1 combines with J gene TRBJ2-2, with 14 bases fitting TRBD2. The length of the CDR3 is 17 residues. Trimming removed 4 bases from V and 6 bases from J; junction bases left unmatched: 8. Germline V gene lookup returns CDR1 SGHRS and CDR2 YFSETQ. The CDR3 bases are TGCGCCAGCAGCCCCAGGACTAGCGGGAGGAAAGCCGGGGAGCTGTTTTTT. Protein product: CASSPRTSGRKAGELFF.

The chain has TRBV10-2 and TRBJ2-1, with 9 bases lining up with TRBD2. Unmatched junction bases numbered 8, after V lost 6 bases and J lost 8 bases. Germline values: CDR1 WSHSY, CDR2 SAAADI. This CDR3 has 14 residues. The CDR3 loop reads CASSGTSFIHEQFF. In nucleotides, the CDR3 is TGCGCCAGCAGCGGGACTAGCTTTATCCATGAGCAGTTCTTC.

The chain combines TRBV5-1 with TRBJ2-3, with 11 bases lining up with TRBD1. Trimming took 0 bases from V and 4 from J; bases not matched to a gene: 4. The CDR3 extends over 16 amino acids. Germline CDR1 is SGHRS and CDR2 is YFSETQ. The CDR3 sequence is CASSLARTGGADTQYF. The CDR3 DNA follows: TGCGCCAGCAGCTTGGCCCGGACAGGGGGCGCAGATACGCAGTATTTT. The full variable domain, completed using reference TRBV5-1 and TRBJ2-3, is KAGVTQTPRYLIKTRGQQVTLSCSPISGHRSVSWYQQTPGQGLQFLFEYFSETQRNKGNFPGRFSGRQFSNSRSEMNVSTLELGDSALYLCASSLARTGGADTQYFGPGTRLTVL.

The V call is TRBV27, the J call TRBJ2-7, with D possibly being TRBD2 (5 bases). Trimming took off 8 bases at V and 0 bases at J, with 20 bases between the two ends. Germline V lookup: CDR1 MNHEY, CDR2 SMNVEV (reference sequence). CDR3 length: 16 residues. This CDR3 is CASRGSDLKSSYEQYF. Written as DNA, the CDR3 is TGTGCCAGCCGGGGATCTGACCTCAAGAGCTCCTACGAGCAGTACTTC.

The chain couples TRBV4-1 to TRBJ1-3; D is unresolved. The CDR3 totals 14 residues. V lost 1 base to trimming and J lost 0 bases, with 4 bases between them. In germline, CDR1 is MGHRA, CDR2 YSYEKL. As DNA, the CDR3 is TGCGCCAGCAGCCAAGCAGACTCTGGAAACACCATATATTTT. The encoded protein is CASSQADSGNTIYF.

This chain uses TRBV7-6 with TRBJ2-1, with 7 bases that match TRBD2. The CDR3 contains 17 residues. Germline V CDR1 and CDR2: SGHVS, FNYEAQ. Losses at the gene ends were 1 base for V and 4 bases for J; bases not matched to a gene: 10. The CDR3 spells CASSLVRAPSGYNEQFF. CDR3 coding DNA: TGTGCCAGCAGCTTAGTGCGCGCGCCTAGCGGTTACAATGAGCAGTTCTTC.

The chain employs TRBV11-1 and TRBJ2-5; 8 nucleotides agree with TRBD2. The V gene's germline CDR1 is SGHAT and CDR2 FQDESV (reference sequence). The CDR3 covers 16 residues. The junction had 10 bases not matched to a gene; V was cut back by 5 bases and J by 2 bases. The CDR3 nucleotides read TGTGCCAGCAGCCGACTAGCGACAACATTTCAAGAGACCCAGTACTTC. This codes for CASSRLATTFQETQYF.

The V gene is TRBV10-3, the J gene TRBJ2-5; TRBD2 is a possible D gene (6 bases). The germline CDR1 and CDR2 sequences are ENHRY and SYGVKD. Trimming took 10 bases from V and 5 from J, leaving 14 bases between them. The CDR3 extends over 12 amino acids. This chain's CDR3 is CATGLEGETQYF. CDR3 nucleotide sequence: TGTGCCACCGGCCTGGAGGGGGAGACCCAGTACTTC.

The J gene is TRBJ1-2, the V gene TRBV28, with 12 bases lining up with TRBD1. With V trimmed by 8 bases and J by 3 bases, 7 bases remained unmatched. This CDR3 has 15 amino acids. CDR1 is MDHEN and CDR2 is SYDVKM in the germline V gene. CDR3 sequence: CASFEGQGADYGYTF. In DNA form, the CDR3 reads TGTGCCAGCTTTGAGGGACAGGGGGCAGACTATGGCTACACCTTC.

This CDR3 reads CASSEQGLNTIYF. DNA of the CDR3: TGTGCCAGCAGTGAACAGGGGCTCAACACCATATATTTT. The chain joins TRBV2 to TRBJ1-3; a weak D match, TRBD1 (6 bases). The CDR3 is 13 amino acids. Germline CDR1 reads SNHLY; CDR2 reads FYNNEI. Trimming removed 2 bases from V and 7 bases from J, with 9 bases in between.

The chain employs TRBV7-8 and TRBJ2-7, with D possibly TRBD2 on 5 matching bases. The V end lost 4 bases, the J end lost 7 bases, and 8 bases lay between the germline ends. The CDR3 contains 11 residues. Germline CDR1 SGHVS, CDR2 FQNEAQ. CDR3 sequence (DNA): TGTGCCAGCAGCTGGACTGGGGAGCAGTACTTC. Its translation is CASSWTGEQYF.

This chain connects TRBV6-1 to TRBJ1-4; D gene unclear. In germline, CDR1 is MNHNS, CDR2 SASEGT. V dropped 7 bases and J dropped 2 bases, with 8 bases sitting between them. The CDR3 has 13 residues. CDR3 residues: CASTQVTNEKLFF. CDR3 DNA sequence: TGTGCCAGCACCCAGGTGACTAATGAAAAACTGTTTTTT.

CDR3 amino acids: CASSVSPIHNEQFF. The CDR3 bases are TGTGCCAGCAGCGTTAGTCCCATTCACAATGAGCAGTTCTTC. This chain joins TRBV7-9 and TRBJ2-1; no firm D call. With 5 bases removed from V and 5 bases from J, the gap between germline ends came to 13 bases. This CDR3 contains 14 residues. Germline V lookup: CDR1 SEHNR, CDR2 FQNEAQ (reference sequence).

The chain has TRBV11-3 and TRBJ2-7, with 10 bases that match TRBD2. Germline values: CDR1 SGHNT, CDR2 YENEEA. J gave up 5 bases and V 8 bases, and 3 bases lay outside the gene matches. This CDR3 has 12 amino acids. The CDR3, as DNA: TGTGCCAGCGGAACTAGCGGGAACGAGCAGTACTTC. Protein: CASGTSGNEQYF. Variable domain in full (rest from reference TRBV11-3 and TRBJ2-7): EAGVVQSPRYKIIEKKQPVAFWCNPISGHNTLYWYLQNLGQGPELLIRYENEEAVDDSQLPKDRFSAERLKGVDSTLKIQPAELGDSAVYLCASGTSGNEQYFGPGTRLTVT.

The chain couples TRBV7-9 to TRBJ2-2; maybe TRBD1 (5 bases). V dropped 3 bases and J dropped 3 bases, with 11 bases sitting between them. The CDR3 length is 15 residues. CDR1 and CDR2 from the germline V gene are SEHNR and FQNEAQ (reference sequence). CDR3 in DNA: TGTGCCAGCAGCTTCCAGGGATGGTACACCGGGGAGCTGTTTTTT. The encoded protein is CASSFQGWYTGELFF.

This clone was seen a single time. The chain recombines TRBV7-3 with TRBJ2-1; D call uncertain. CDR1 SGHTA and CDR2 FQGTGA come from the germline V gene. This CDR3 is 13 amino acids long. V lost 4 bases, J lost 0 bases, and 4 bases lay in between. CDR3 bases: TGTGCCAGCAGCTCTAGCTCCTACAATGAGCAGTTCTTC. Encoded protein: CASSSSSYNEQFF.

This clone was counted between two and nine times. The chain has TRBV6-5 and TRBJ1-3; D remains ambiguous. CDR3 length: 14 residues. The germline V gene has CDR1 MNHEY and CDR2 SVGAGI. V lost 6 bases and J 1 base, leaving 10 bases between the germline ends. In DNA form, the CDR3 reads TGTGCCAGCAGCTCATTTAGTTCTGGAAACACCATATATTTT. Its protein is CASSSFSSGNTIYF.

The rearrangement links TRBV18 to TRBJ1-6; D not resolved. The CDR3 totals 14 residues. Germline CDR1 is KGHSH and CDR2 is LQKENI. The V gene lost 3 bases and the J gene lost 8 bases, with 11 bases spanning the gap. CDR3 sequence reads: CASSPGLVDSPLHF. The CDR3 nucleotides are TGTGCCAGCTCACCGGGTCTAGTGGATTCACCCCTCCACTTT.

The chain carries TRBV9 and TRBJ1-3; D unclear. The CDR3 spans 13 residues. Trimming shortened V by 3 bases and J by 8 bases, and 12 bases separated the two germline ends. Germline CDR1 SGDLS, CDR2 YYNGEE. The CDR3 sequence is CASSAAHGDTIYF. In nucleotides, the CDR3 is TGTGCCAGCAGCGCGGCGCACGGGGACACCATATATTTT.

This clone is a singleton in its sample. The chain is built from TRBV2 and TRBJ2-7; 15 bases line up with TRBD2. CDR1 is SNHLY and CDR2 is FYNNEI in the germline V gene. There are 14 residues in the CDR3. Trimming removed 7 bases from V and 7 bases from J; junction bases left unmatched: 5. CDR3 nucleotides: TGTGCCAGCATGGGACTAGCGGGAGGCGGTGAGCAGTACTTC. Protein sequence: CASMGLAGGGEQYF. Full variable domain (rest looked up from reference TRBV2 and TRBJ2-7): EPEVTQTPSHQVTQMGQEVILRCVPISNHLYFYWYRQILGQKVEFLVSFYNNEISEKSEIFDDQFSVERPDGSNFTLKIRSTKLEDSAMYFCASMGLAGGGEQYFGPGTRLTVT.

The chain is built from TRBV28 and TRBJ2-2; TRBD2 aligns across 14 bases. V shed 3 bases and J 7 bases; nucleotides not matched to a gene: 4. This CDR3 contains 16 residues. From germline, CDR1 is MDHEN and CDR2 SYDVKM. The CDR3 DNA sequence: TGTGCCAGCAGTTTCGGACTAGCGGGAGGTGTCGGGGAGCTGTTTTTT. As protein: CASSFGLAGGVGELFF.